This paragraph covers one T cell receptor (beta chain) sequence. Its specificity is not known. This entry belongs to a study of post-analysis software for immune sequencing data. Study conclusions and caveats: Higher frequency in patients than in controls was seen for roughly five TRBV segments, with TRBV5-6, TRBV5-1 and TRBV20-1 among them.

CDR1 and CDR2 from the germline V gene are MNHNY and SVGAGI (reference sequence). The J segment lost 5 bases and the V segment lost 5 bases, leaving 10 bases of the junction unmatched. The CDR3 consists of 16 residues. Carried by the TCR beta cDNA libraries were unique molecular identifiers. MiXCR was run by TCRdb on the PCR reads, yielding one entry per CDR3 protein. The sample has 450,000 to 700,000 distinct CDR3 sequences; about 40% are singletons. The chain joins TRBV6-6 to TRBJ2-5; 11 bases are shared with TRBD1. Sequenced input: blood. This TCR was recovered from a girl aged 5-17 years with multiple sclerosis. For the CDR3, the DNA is TGTGCCAGCAGTCTCGGTGGACAGGGGGCGCGCGAGACCCAGTACTTC. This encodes CASSLGGQGARETQYF.